The T cell receptor beta chain under discussion was sequenced for a study of blood T cell repertoires in COVID-19. Whole-study context: Some COVID-19 samples were acute and others convalescent; all came from the United States, Italy and Spain. Nucleic acid was either cDNA or gDNA, and it came from T cells, B-cell-depleted T cells, or PBMCs.

CDR1 and CDR2 (germline): MDHEN, SYDVKM. Between the trimmed V and J ends, which lost 3 bases and 0 bases, there was a span of 8 bases. This CDR3 has 15 amino acids. Per the authors' pipeline: It was from reference gene primer amplification that nucleated cell counts were estimated. The protocol was immunoSEQ multiplex PCR, while the TCRdb copy is restricted to in-frame clones and leaves out a portion. Clone size and the V and J calls come from that table; the DNA yielded D and trimming. Of about 18,000 clones in the sample, about four fifths were seen once. The receptor was isolated from a man in his forties with active or convalescent COVID-19. The sample was peripheral blood. The chain combines TRBV28 with TRBJ1-4; D possibly corresponds to TRBD1 (6 bases). The CDR3 sequence: CASSLDSSTNEKLFF. In DNA, the CDR3 is TGTGCCAGCAGTTTGGACAGTTCAACTAATGAAAAACTGTTTTTT.